This T cell receptor (beta chain) was found in a study of shared clonotypes between healthy human individuals. Findings and caveats of the study: Sorted-subset sequencing was shown by rarefaction to be incomplete despite large depth. The study found lower generation probabilities in non-shared clonotypes than in those shared by all four donors. Relative to memory subsets, naive subsets generally showed larger estimated richness.

CD4+ cell separation produced CD45RA+ naive and CD45RA-negative memory subsets. On this clone itself: The target antigen is unknown.

Clones were read by immunoSEQ multiplex PCR, and TCRdb kept only the in-frame ones, dropping some. The sample shows a few million clones, about 94% of them seen only once. Deletions cut 8 bases from V and 3 bases from J, with 17 bases between. The CDR3 runs 14 residues. The germline V gene encodes CDR1 MDHEN and CDR2 SYDVKM. The source of this sequence is a man aged 18 to 29 in good health. This rearrangement joins TRBV28 to TRBJ2-7; the D gene is possibly TRBD1 (6 bases). Sequencing was done on a sample of naive CD4+ T cells sorted from blood. Documented subset: CD45RA+ positively selected. DNA for the CDR3: TGTGCCAGCCTTGAGGGGACACCGAACTACGAGCAGTACTTC. Its translation: CASLEGTPNYEQYF.